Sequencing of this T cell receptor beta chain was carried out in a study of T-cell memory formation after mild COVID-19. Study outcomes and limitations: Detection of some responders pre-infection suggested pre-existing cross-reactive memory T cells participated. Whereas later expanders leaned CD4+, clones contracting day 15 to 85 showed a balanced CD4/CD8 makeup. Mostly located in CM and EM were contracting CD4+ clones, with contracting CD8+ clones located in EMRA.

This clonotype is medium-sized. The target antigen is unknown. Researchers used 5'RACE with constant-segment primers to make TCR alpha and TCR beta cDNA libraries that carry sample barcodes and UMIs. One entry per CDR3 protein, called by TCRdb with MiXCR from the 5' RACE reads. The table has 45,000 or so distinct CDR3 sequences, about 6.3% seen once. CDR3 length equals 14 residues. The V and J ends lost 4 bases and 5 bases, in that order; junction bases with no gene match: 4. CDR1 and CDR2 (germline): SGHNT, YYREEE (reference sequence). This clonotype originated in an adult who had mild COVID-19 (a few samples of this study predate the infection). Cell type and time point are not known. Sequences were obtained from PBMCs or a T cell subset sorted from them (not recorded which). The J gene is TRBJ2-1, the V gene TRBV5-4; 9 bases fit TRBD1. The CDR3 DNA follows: TGTGCCAGCAGCCCGGGACAGGGAAACAATGAGCAGTTCTTC. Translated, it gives CASSPGQGNNEQFF.